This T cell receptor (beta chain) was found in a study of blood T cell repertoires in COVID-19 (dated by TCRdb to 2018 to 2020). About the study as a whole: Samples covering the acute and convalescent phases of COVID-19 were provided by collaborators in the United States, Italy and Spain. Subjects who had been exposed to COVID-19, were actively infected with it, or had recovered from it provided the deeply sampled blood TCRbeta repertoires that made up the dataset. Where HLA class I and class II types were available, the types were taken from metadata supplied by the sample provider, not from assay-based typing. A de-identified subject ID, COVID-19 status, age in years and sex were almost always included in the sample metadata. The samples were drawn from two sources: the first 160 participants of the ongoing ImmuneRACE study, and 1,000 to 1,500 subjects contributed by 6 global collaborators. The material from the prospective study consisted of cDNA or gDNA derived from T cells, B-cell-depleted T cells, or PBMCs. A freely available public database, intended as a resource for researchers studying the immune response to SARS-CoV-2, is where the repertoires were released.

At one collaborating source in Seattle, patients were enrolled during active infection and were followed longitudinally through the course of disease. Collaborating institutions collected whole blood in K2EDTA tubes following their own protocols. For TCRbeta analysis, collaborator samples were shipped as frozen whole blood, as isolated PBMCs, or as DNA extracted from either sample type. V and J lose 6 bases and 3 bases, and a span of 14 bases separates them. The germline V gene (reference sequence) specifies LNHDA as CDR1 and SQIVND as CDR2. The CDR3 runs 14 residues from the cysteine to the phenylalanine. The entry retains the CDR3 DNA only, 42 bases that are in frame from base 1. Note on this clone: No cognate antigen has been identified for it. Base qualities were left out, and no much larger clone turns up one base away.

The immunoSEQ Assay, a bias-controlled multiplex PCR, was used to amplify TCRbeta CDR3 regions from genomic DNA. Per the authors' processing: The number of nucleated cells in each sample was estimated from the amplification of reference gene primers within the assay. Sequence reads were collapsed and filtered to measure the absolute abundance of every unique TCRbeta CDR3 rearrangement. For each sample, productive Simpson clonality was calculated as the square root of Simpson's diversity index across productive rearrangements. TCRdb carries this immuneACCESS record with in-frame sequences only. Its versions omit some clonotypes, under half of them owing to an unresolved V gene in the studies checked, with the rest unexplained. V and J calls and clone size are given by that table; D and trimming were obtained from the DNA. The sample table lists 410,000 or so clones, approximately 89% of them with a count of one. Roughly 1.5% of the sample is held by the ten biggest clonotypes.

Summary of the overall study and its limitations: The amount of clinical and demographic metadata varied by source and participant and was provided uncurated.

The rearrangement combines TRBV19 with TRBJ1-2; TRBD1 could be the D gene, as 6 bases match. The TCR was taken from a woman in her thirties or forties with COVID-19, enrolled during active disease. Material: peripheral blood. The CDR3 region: CASSPRGADYGYTF. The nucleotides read TGTGCCAGTAGCCCCAGGGGAGCGGACTATGGCTACACCTTC.